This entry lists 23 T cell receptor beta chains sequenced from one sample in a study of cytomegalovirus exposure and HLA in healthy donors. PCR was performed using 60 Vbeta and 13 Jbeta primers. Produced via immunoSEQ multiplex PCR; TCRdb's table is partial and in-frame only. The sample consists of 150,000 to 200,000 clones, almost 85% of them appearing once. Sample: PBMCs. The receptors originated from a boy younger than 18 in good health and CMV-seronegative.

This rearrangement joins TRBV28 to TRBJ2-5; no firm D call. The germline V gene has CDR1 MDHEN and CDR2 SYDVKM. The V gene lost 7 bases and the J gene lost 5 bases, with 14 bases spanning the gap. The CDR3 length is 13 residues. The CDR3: CASTVGYEETQYF. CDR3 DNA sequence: TGTGCCAGCACCGTCGGGTACGAGGAGACCCAGTACTTC.

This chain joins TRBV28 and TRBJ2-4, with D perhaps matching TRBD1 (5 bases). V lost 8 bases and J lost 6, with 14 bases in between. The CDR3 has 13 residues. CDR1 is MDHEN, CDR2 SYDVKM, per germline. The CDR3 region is CASGLQGGNIQYF. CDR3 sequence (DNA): TGTGCCAGCGGGTTGCAGGGCGGAAACATTCAGTACTTC.

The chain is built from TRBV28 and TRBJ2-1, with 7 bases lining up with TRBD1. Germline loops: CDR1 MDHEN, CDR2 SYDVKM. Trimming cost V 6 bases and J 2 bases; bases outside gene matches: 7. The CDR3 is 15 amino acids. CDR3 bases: TGTGCCAGCAGCTCGGGAACAGGGGCCTACAATGAGCAGTTCTTC. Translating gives CASSSGTGAYNEQFF.

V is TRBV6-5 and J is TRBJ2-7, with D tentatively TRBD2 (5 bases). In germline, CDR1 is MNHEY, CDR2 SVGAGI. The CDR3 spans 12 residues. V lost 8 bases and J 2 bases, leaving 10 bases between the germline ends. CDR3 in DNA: TGTGCCAGCCTCAGCGGAACCTACGAGCAGTACTTC. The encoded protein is CASLSGTYEQYF.

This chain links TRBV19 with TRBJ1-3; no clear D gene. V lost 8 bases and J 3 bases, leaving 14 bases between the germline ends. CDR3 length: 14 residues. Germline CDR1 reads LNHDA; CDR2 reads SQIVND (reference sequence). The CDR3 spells CASFSGGSGNTIYF. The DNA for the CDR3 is TGTGCCAGTTTTTCGGGAGGAAGTGGAAACACCATATATTTT.

The CDR3, as DNA: TGTGCCAGCAGCCAAGGCCAGGCGAACACTGAAGCTTTCTTT. This gives the protein CASSQGQANTEAFF. This chain connects TRBV9 to TRBJ1-1, with D unresolved. V was clipped by 4 bases and J by 1 base, with 11 bases between them. This CDR3 has 14 residues. The germline gives CDR1 SGDLS, CDR2 YYNGEE.

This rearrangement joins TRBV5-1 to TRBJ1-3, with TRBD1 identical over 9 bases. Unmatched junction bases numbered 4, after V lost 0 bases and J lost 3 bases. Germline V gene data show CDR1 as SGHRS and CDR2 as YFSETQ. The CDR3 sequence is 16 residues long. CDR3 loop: CASSLVTGGFGNTIYF. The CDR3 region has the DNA TGCGCCAGCAGCTTGGTGACAGGGGGTTTTGGAAACACCATATATTTT.

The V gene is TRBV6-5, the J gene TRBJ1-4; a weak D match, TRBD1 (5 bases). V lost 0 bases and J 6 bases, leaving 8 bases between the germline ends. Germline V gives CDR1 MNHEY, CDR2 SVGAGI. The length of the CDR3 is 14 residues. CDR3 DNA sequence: TGTGCCAGCAGTTACTCCGGCAGGGATGAAAAACTGTTTTTT. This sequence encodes CASSYSGRDEKLFF.

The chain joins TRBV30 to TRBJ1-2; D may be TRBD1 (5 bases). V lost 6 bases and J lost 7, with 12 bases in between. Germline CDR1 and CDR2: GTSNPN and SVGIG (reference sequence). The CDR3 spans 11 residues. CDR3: CACTSGGGYTF. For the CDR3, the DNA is TGTGCCTGCACCAGCGGGGGTGGCTACACCTTC.

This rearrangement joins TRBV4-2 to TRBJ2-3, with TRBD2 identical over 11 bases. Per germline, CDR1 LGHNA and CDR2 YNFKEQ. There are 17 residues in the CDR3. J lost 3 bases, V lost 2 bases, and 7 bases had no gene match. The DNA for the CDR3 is TGTGCCAGCAGCCAACGTTCGGGACTAGCGGATACAGATACGCAGTATTTT. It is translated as CASSQRSGLADTDTQYF.

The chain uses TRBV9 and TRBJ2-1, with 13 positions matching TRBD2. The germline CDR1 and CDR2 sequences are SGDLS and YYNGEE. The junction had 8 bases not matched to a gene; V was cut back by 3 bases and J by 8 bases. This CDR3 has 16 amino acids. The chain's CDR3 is CASSETTSGGYYEQFF. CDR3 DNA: TGTGCCAGCAGCGAGACGACTAGCGGGGGGTATTATGAGCAGTTCTTC.

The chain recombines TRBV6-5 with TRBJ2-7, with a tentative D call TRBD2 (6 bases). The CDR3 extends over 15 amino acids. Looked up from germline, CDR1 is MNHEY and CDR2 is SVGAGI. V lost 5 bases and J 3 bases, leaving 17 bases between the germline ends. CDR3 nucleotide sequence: TGTGCCAGCAGTCGCATCCGGGACTCCTACTACGAGCAGTACTTC. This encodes CASSRIRDSYYEQYF.

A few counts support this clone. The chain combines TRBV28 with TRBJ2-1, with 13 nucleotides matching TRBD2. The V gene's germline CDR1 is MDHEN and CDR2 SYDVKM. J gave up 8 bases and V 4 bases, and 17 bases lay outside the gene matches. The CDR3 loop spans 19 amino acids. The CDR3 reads CASSSPTSGRAVYQDEQFF. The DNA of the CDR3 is TGTGCCAGCAGTTCGCCCACTAGCGGGAGGGCCGTATATCAGGATGAGCAGTTCTTC.

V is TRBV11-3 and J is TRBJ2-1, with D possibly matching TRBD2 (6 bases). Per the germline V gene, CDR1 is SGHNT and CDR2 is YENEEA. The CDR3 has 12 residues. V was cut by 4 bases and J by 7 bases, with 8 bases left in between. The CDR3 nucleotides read TGTGCCAGCAGCTCCCGGGAGAATGAGCAGTTCTTC. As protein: CASSSRENEQFF.

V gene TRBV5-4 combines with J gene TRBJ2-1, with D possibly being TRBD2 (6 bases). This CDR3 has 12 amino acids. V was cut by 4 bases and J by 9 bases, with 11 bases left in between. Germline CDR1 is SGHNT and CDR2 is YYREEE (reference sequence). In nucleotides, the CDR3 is TGTGCCAGCAGCACGAAGGAGGGTGAGCAGTTCTTC. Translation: CASSTKEGEQFF.

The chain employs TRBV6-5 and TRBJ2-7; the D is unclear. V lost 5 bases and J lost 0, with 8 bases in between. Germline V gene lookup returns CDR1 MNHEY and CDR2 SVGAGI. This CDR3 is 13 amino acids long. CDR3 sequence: CASSHGASYEQYF. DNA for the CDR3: TGTGCCAGCAGTCATGGAGCCTCCTACGAGCAGTACTTC.

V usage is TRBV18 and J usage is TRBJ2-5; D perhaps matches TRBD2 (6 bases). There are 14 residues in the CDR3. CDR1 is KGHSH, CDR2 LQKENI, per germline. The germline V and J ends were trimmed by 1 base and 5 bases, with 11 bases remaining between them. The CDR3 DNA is TGTGCCAGCTCACCACGAGTTGGAGGGGAGACCCAGTACTTC. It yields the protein CASSPRVGGETQYF.

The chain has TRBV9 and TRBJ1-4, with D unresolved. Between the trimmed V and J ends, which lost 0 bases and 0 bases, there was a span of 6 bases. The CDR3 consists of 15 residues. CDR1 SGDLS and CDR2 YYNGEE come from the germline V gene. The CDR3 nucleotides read TGTGCCAGCAGCGTAGCTCCGTCAACTAATGAAAAACTGTTTTTT. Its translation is CASSVAPSTNEKLFF.

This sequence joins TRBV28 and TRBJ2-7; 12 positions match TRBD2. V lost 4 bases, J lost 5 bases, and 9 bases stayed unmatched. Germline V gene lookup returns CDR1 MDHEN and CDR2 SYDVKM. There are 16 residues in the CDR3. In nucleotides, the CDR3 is TGTGCCAGCAGTTCCAACCAAAGACTAGCGGGGGACGAGCAGTACTTC. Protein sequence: CASSSNQRLAGDEQYF.

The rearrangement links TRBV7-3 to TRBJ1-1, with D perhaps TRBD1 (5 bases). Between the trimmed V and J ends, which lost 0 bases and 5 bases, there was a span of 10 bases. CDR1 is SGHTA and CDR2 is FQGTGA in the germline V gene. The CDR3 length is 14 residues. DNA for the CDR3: TGTGCCAGCAGCTTAACGGGGGGATGGACTGAAGCTTTCTTT. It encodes CASSLTGGWTEAFF.

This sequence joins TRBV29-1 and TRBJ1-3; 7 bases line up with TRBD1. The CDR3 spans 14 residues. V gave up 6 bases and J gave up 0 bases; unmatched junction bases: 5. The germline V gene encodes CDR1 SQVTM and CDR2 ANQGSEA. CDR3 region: CSVPGQDSGNTIYF. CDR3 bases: TGCAGCGTCCCCGGACAGGACTCTGGAAACACCATATATTTT.

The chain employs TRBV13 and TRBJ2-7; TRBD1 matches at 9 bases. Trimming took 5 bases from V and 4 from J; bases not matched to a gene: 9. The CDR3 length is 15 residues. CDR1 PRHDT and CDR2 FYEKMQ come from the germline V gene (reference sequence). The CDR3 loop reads CASSANRGRAYEQYF. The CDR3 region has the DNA TGTGCCAGCAGCGCCAACAGGGGGCGTGCGTACGAGCAGTACTTC.

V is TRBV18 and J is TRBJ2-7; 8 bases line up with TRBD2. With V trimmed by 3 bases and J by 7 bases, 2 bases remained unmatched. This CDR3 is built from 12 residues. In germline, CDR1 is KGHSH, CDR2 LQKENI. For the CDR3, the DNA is TGTGCCAGCTCACCGGGCGGGAGGGAGCAGTACTTC. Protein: CASSPGGREQYF.